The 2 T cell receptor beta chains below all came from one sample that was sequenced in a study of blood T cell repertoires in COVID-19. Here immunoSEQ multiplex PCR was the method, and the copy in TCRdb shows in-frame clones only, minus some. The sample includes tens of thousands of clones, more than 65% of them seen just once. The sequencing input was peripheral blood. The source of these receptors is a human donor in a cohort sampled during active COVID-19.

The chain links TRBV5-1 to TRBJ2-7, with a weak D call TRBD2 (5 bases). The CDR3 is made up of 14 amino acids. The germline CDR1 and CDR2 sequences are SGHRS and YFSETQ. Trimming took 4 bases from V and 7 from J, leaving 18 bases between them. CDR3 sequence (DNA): TGCGCCAGCAGCGACGGAGGCGGGTCGGAGGAGCAGTACTTC. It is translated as CASSDGGGSEEQYF.

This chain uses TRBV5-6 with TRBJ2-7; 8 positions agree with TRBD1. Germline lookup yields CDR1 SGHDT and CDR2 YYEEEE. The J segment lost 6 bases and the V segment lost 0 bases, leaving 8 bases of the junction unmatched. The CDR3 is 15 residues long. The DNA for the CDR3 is TGTGCCAGCAGCTTGGTTCGGACAGGGACGGGCGAGCAGTACTTC. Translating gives CASSLVRTGTGEQYF.